The clone carrying this T cell receptor (beta chain) has a single count. CDR1 SGHVS and CDR2 FQNEAQ come from the germline V gene. The CDR3 has 17 amino acids. Unmatched junction bases numbered 17, after V lost 4 bases and J lost 5 bases. Per the study methods: Junction-only immunoSEQ data arrived without quality scores, meaning filtering differed. The protocol was immunoSEQ multiplex PCR, while the TCRdb copy is restricted to in-frame clones and leaves out a portion. V, J and clone size are taken as reported in that table, and D and trimming were inferred from the DNA itself. The sample has over a million clones, around 98.5% seen once; the top ten hold approximately 0.38%. This sample stems from a study of shared clonotypes between healthy human individuals.

The sequenced material came from naive CD4+ T cells sorted from blood. Subset indicated: CD45RA+ positively selected. This receptor was obtained from a man younger than 45 in good health. V gene TRBV7-8 combines with J gene TRBJ2-7; 7 nucleotides align to TRBD2. Written as DNA, the CDR3 is TGTGCCAGCAGCTCGACCTTTGGCGGGAGAGCTCGGAACGAGCAGTACTTC. Translated, it gives CASSSTFGGRARNEQYF.